Each of the 22 T cell receptor beta chains below was sequenced from the same sample in a study of cytomegalovirus exposure and HLA in healthy donors. Both 60 Vbeta primers and 13 Jbeta primers went into the PCR. TCRdb's table, derived via immunoSEQ multiplex PCR, lists solely in-frame clones and lacks some. Among under 250,000 clones listed, 70% to 90% were seen once. The specimen sequenced was PBMCs. These receptors all stem from a girl aged 2-10 years in good health and CMV-seronegative.

J is TRBJ1-5 and V is TRBV6-1, with a possible D match to TRBD1 (5 bases). The CDR3 contains 12 residues. The germline CDR1 and CDR2 sequences are MNHNS and SASEGT. Between the trimmed V and J ends, which lost 8 bases and 7 bases, there was a span of 12 bases. CDR3 region: CASGKRGQPQHF. The CDR3 DNA reads as TGTGCCAGCGGCAAGCGGGGGCAGCCCCAGCATTTT.

The V call is TRBV12-5, the J call TRBJ1-1; no clear D gene. Germline V gene lookup returns CDR1 LGHNT and CDR2 FRNRAP. The CDR3 covers 13 residues. Trimming stripped 1 base from V and 5 bases from J, with 8 bases between. The DNA of the CDR3 is TGTGCTAGTGGTTTGGATTTAGTGACTGAAGCTTTCTTT. It specifies CASGLDLVTEAFF.

The CDR3 loop is CASSLGGSTDTQYF. The CDR3, as DNA: TGTGCCAGCAGCTTAGGTGGCTCCACAGATACGCAGTATTTT. This chain connects TRBV13 to TRBJ2-3; D not resolved. With 0 bases removed from V and 2 bases from J, the gap between germline ends came to 6 bases. Germline CDR1 PRHDT, CDR2 FYEKMQ (reference sequence). This CDR3 comprises 14 residues.

This chain joins TRBV4-2 and TRBJ1-2; 8 nucleotides match TRBD1. CDR1 and CDR2 (germline): LGHNA, YNFKEQ. This CDR3 is 16 amino acids long. With V trimmed by 0 bases and J by 1 base, 4 bases remained unmatched. CDR3 protein: CASSQEGGQGNYGYTF. In nucleotides, the CDR3 is TGTGCCAGCAGCCAAGAGGGAGGACAGGGTAACTATGGCTACACCTTC.

The chain employs TRBV18 and TRBJ2-2; 11 bases map to TRBD2. V lost 3 bases and J lost 4; bases outside the gene matches: 10. The CDR3 is 18 amino acids. Germline loops: CDR1 KGHSH, CDR2 LQKENI. Here the CDR3 DNA reads TGTGCCAGCTCACCCGGACTAGCGGGCAAGGGGGCCACCGGGGAGCTGTTTTTT. It is translated as CASSPGLAGKGATGELFF.

The chain has TRBV2 and TRBJ1-1, with no clear D. Looked up from germline, CDR1 is SNHLY and CDR2 is FYNNEI. The CDR3 covers 14 residues. Trimming shortened V by 7 bases and J by 0 bases, and 12 bases separated the two germline ends. CDR3 nucleotide sequence: TGTGCCAGCAATATTCGGGTACTGAACACTGAAGCTTTCTTT. It translates to CASNIRVLNTEAFF. The whole variable domain, filled in from reference TRBV2 and TRBJ1-1, reads EPEVTQTPSHQVTQMGQEVILRCVPISNHLYFYWYRQILGQKVEFLVSFYNNEISEKSEIFDDQFSVERPDGSNFTLKIRSTKLEDSAMYFCASNIRVLNTEAFFGQGTRLTVV.

This clone appeared a few times. This chain uses TRBV5-4 with TRBJ1-6; TRBD1 matches at 7 bases. This CDR3 is built from 16 residues. In germline, CDR1 is SGHNT, CDR2 YYREEE (reference sequence). Trimming removed 4 bases from V and 0 bases from J; junction bases left unmatched: 4. The CDR3, as DNA: TGTGCCAGCAGCCCGGGACAGCGCTCCTATAATTCACCCCTCCACTTT. It is translated as CASSPGQRSYNSPLHF.

This clone was observed a handful of times. The chain recombines TRBV19 with TRBJ2-5, with 8 bases identical to TRBD1. The CDR3 sequence is 14 residues long. Germline CDR1 LNHDA, CDR2 SQIVND (reference sequence). Losses at the gene ends were 5 bases for V and 9 bases for J; bases not matched to a gene: 11. CDR3 nucleotides: TGTGCCAGTAGTTCGTCCAGGGGGCGCATTGCCCAGTACTTC. This translates into CASSSSRGRIAQYF. The whole variable domain, filled in from reference TRBV19 and TRBJ2-5, reads DGGITQSPKYLFRKEGQNVTLSCEQNLNHDAMYWYRQDPGQGLRLIYYSQIVNDFQKGDIAEGYSVSREKKESFPLTVTSAQKNPTAFYLCASSSSRGRIAQYFGPGTRLLVL.

The J gene is TRBJ2-3, the V gene TRBV6-5; 9 positions agree with TRBD1. Germline lookup yields CDR1 MNHEY and CDR2 SVGAGI. With V trimmed by 7 bases and J by 2 bases, 7 bases remained unmatched. The CDR3 length is 15 residues. Here the CDR3 reads CASKFGTGITDTQYF. CDR3 nucleotide sequence: TGTGCCAGCAAGTTCGGGACAGGGATCACAGATACGCAGTATTTT.

This clone appeared once. An end of the junction does not agree with germline; a read error may underlie this. This chain connects TRBV7-9 to TRBJ2-1; D unresolved. The germline V gene has CDR1 SEHNR and CDR2 FQNEAQ (reference sequence). The CDR3 sequence is 16 residues long. CDR3 protein: CSSSSPTIKPYNEQFF. The CDR3 nucleotides read TGTTCCAGCAGTTCCCCCACTATCAAACCTTACAATGAGCAGTTCTTC. Full variable domain (rest looked up from reference TRBV7-9 and TRBJ2-1): DTGVSQNPRHKITKRGQNVTFRCDPISEHNRLYWYRQTLGQGPEFLTYFQNEAQLEKSRLLSDRFSAERPKGSFSTLEIQRTEQGDSAMYLCSSSSPTIKPYNEQFFGPGTRLTVL.

The chain employs TRBV5-1 and TRBJ1-5, with 8 bases identical to TRBD1. The CDR3 is 18 residues long. V lost 4 bases and J lost 2; bases outside the gene matches: 14. In germline, CDR1 is SGHRS, CDR2 YFSETQ. This chain's CDR3 is CASSTPGEQGAGNQPQHF. In DNA, the CDR3 is TGCGCCAGCAGCACCCCGGGGGAGCAGGGGGCGGGCAATCAGCCCCAGCATTTT.

The chain uses TRBV1 and TRBJ2-7; the table's D call of TRBD2 was not tested on the DNA. TRBV1 is flagged as a pseudogene. CDR3 length: 16 residues. The CDR3 DNA reads TGCACCAGCAGCCACTACTGGGGGACTACAGACTACGAGCAGTACTTC. It specifies CTSSHYWGTTDYEQYF.

A few counts support this clone. The genes are TRBV19 and TRBJ2-3; 9 nucleotides match TRBD1. The CDR3 contains 16 residues. The germline V gene encodes CDR1 LNHDA and CDR2 SQIVND (reference sequence). The J segment lost 7 bases and the V segment lost 3 bases, leaving 11 bases of the junction unmatched. The CDR3: CASSIGGQGRVNTQYF. The CDR3 DNA sequence: TGTGCCAGTAGTATTGGTGGACAGGGGAGGGTAAATACGCAGTATTTT.

This clone was counted between two and nine times. The chain carries TRBV5-1 and TRBJ2-1; 9 positions agree with TRBD2. The CDR3 spans 14 residues. CDR1 SGHRS and CDR2 YFSETQ come from the germline V gene. V lost 4 bases to trimming and J lost 8 bases; unmatched junction nucleotides: 7. The CDR3 protein is CASSRSGSTDEQFF. The CDR3 DNA follows: TGCGCCAGCAGCCGTAGCGGGAGTACGGATGAGCAGTTCTTC.

The chain employs TRBV4-2 and TRBJ2-5, with 10 nucleotides matching TRBD2. CDR1 is LGHNA, CDR2 YNFKEQ, per germline. V was pared by 1 base and J by 2 bases, with 1 base of the junction left unmatched. CDR3 length equals 15 residues. This chain's CDR3 is CASSQGLAGQETQYF. The DNA for the CDR3 is TGTGCCAGCAGCCAAGGACTAGCGGGTCAAGAGACCCAGTACTTC.

This chain links TRBV7-9 with TRBJ2-1, with 7 bases matching TRBD2. CDR1 is SEHNR, CDR2 FQNEAQ, per germline (reference sequence). The V and J ends lost 3 bases and 6 bases, in that order; junction bases with no gene match: 14. CDR3 length: 17 residues. CDR3 residues: CASSFPLEGGSSNEQFF. The CDR3 region has the DNA TGTGCCAGCAGCTTCCCCCTGGAGGGCGGGAGTAGCAATGAGCAGTTCTTC.

The gene calls are TRBV5-5 and TRBJ1-2; D is uncertain. The ends were cut back, 4 bases at V and 4 bases at J, with 11 bases in the middle. Germline V gene sequence: CDR1 SGHKS, CDR2 YYEKEE (reference sequence). The CDR3 runs to 13 residues. Here the CDR3 DNA reads TGTGCCAGCAGCCACGGGGTACTCTATGGCTACACCTTC. Residues: CASSHGVLYGYTF. The variable domain in full, with the rest retrieved from reference TRBV5-5 and TRBJ1-2, is DAGVTQSPTHLIKTRGQQVTLRCSPISGHKSVSWYQQVLGQGPQFIFQYYEKEERGRGNFPDRFSARQFPNYSSELNVNALLLGDSALYLCASSHGVLYGYTFGSGTRLTVV.

This chain joins TRBV19 and TRBJ2-1; TRBD1 matches 11 bases. This CDR3 contains 17 residues. J was trimmed by 5 bases and V by 0 bases; bases with no gene match: 6. The V gene's germline CDR1 is LNHDA and CDR2 SQIVND (reference sequence). CDR3: CASSIDGRDRGNNEQFF. Here the CDR3 DNA reads TGTGCCAGTAGTATAGATGGTCGGGACAGGGGGAACAATGAGCAGTTCTTC.

V usage is TRBV7-2 and J usage is TRBJ2-7; possibly TRBD1 for D (5 bases). CDR3 length equals 14 residues. Looked up from germline, CDR1 is SGHTA and CDR2 is FQGNSA. V lost 5 bases and J 9 bases, leaving 20 bases between the germline ends. CDR3 DNA sequence: TGTGCCAGCAGCATGACAGTAACCCCCTGGGGGCAGTACTTC. Translation: CASSMTVTPWGQYF.

This rearrangement joins TRBV19 to TRBJ1-1; unclear D gene. V was trimmed by 8 bases and J by 5 bases, leaving 12 bases between them. Germline values: CDR1 LNHDA, CDR2 SQIVND (reference sequence). The CDR3 runs 12 residues. CDR3 region: CASWEGRTEAFF. The CDR3, as DNA: TGTGCCAGTTGGGAAGGGAGAACTGAAGCTTTCTTT.

The V and J genes are TRBV10-1 and TRBJ1-5, with D hard to call. The CDR3 has 13 amino acids. Germline assignment: CDR1 WNHNN and CDR2 SYGVQD (reference sequence). V lost 0 bases to trimming and J lost 7 bases, with 7 bases between them. This chain's CDR3 is CASSESGGQPQHF. The CDR3 DNA sequence: TGCGCCAGCAGTGAGTCTGGCGGGCAGCCCCAGCATTTT.

This chain connects TRBV5-1 to TRBJ2-1; 7 positions match TRBD2. V shed 4 bases, J shed 2 bases, and the junction held 6 bases outside the gene matches. This CDR3 comprises 15 residues. Looked up from germline, CDR1 is SGHRS and CDR2 is YFSETQ. The CDR3 DNA reads as TGCGCCAGCAGCCCACGCGGGACTACCTACAATGAGCAGTTCTTC. This encodes CASSPRGTTYNEQFF.